These T cell receptor beta chains were read from a single sample in a study of blood T cell repertoires in COVID-19. Libraries were prepared by immunoSEQ multiplex PCR; TCRdb keeps only in-frame clonotypes and omits some of them. The sample carries about 190,000 clones, roughly 84% recorded once. The source material was PBMCs or T cells enriched from blood (not recorded which). The receptor source for this set is a woman aged 25-40 years who had recovered from COVID-19. Each CDR3 is given with its conserved first and last residue. The order of the fields is clone size, J gene, D gene, V gene, CDR3 protein, CDR3 DNA. A D gene is named only where the DNA matches it firmly. Clone size is given for some rows only: seen once, a few or many times, or a class if the clone is expanded.

abundance: few; j_gene: TRBJ2-1; d_gene: TRBD1; v_gene: TRBV11-2; CDR3aa: CASRPNTGGLYTEQFF; CDR3nt: TGTGCCAGCAGACCTAACACAGGGGGCCTTTACACTGAGCAGTTCTTC
abundance: few; j_gene: TRBJ1-1; d_gene: NA; v_gene: TRBV21-1; CDR3aa: CASSKDKTGGTEAFF; CDR3nt: TGTGCCAGCAGCAAAGATAAGACAGGGGGCACTGAAGCTTTCTTT
abundance: NA; j_gene: TRBJ2-4; d_gene: NA; v_gene: TRBV30; CDR3aa: CACPGPGDPNIQYF; CDR3nt: TGTGCCTGCCCGGGACCAGGGGACCCTAACATTCAGTACTTC
abundance: few; j_gene: TRBJ1-4; d_gene: TRBD1; v_gene: TRBV29-1; CDR3aa: CSVSDRGIEKLFF; CDR3nt: TGCAGCGTTTCGGACAGGGGGATTGAAAAACTGTTTTTT
abundance: NA; j_gene: TRBJ2-7; d_gene: TRBD2; v_gene: TRBV2; CDR3aa: CASSPMSAGGGNEQYF; CDR3nt: TGTGCCAGCAGTCCTATGAGTGCGGGAGGAGGGAACGAGCAGTACTTC
abundance: NA; j_gene: TRBJ1-2; d_gene: TRBD1; v_gene: TRBV27; CDR3aa: CASSPGQGAGYGYTF; CDR3nt: TGTGCCAGCAGTCCCGGACAGGGGGCGGGCTATGGCTACACCTTC
abundance: NA; j_gene: TRBJ2-3; d_gene: NA; v_gene: TRBV28; CDR3aa: CASQVSQGGGTDTQYF; CDR3nt: TGTGCCAGCCAAGTTTCCCAGGGGGGAGGCACAGATACGCAGTATTTT
abundance: NA; j_gene: TRBJ1-1; d_gene: TRBD1; v_gene: TRBV18; CDR3aa: CASSPGQRNTEAFF; CDR3nt: TGTGCCAGCTCACCGGGACAGAGGAACACTGAAGCTTTCTTT
abundance: NA; j_gene: TRBJ1-3; d_gene: TRBD1; v_gene: TRBV7-2; CDR3aa: CASSPGTAGNTIYF; CDR3nt: TGTGCCAGCAGCCCAGGGACAGCTGGAAACACCATATATTTT
abundance: NA; j_gene: TRBJ2-2; d_gene: NA; v_gene: TRBV7-8; CDR3aa: CASSSKGLAFGNGELFF; CDR3nt: NA
abundance: NA; j_gene: TRBJ1-5; d_gene: NA; v_gene: TRBV19; CDR3aa: CASSIHPGANQPQHF; CDR3nt: TGTGCCAGTAGTATACACCCTGGGGCCAATCAGCCCCAGCATTTT
abundance: NA; j_gene: TRBJ2-2; d_gene: TRBD2; v_gene: TRBV5-1; CDR3aa: CASHLTAGPGTGELFF; CDR3nt: TGCGCCAGCCATCTTACAGCGGGGCCGGGCACCGGGGAGCTGTTTTTT
abundance: NA; j_gene: TRBJ1-4; d_gene: NA; v_gene: TRBV7-9; CDR3aa: CASSLGSGFEKLFF; CDR3nt: TGTGCCAGCAGCTTAGGGTCGGGTTTTGAAAAACTGTTTTTT
abundance: NA; j_gene: TRBJ1-1; d_gene: NA; v_gene: TRBV9; CDR3aa: CASSVALSTEAFF; CDR3nt: TGTGCCAGCAGCGTAGCTTTGTCCACTGAAGCTTTCTTT
abundance: NA; j_gene: TRBJ2-7; d_gene: TRBD2; v_gene: TRBV6-5; CDR3aa: CASSQGLAVYEQYF; CDR3nt: TGTGCCAGCAGCCAGGGACTAGCGGTCTACGAGCAGTACTTC
abundance: NA; j_gene: TRBJ1-4; d_gene: NA; v_gene: TRBV12-3/TRBV12-4; CDR3aa: CASTLRRYEKLFF; CDR3nt: TGTGCCAGCACCCTTAGGAGGTACGAAAAACTGTTTTTT
abundance: NA; j_gene: TRBJ1-2; d_gene: TRBD1; v_gene: TRBV7-2; CDR3aa: CASSHGTGSNYGYTF; CDR3nt: TGTGCCAGCAGCCACGGGACAGGGTCTAACTATGGCTACACCTTC
abundance: few; j_gene: TRBJ2-4; d_gene: TRBD1; v_gene: TRBV7-9; CDR3aa: CASSWETGVNIQYF; CDR3nt: TGTGCCAGCAGCTGGGAGACAGGGGTAAACATTCAGTACTTC
abundance: NA; j_gene: TRBJ1-5; d_gene: TRBD1; v_gene: TRBV5-1; CDR3aa: CASSPQGDQPQHF; CDR3nt: TGCGCCAGCAGCCCCCAGGGGGATCAGCCCCAGCATTTT
abundance: NA; j_gene: TRBJ2-5; d_gene: NA; v_gene: TRBV7-9; CDR3aa: CASRKVGEDGETQYF; CDR3nt: TGTGCCAGCAGAAAAGTAGGGGAGGACGGGGAGACCCAGTACTTC
abundance: NA; j_gene: TRBJ1-2; d_gene: TRBD1; v_gene: TRBV28; CDR3aa: CASSQGGDRGGGYTF; CDR3nt: TGTGCCAGCAGTCAAGGGGGGGACAGGGGTGGTGGCTACACCTTC
abundance: many; j_gene: TRBJ2-4; d_gene: NA; v_gene: TRBV19; CDR3aa: CASSTIRADIQYF; CDR3nt: TGTGCCAGTAGTACCATCAGGGCTGACATTCAGTACTTC
abundance: NA; j_gene: TRBJ2-1; d_gene: NA; v_gene: TRBV12-3/TRBV12-4; CDR3aa: CASSFNYNEQFF; CDR3nt: TGTGCCAGCAGTTTTAACTACAATGAGCAGTTCTTC
abundance: NA; j_gene: TRBJ1-6; d_gene: NA; v_gene: TRBV6-5; CDR3aa: CASSIGQLPLHF; CDR3nt: TGTGCCAGCAGTATCGGACAGTTACCCCTCCACTTT
abundance: NA; j_gene: TRBJ1-2; d_gene: TRBD1; v_gene: TRBV27; CDR3aa: CASSLDGTGNYGYTF; CDR3nt: TGTGCCAGCAGTCTAGACGGGACAGGGAACTATGGCTACACCTTC
abundance: NA; j_gene: TRBJ1-3; d_gene: NA; v_gene: TRBV9; CDR3aa: CASSVGGGVSGNTIYF; CDR3nt: TGTGCCAGCAGCGTAGGAGGGGGGGTTTCTGGAAACACCATATATTTT
abundance: NA; j_gene: TRBJ2-3; d_gene: TRBD1; v_gene: TRBV30; CDR3aa: CAWTGDSSTDTQYF; CDR3nt: TGTGCCTGGACTGGGGACAGCAGCACAGATACGCAGTATTTT
abundance: NA; j_gene: TRBJ1-1; d_gene: TRBD1; v_gene: TRBV5-1; CDR3aa: CASSFTGTVNTEAFF; CDR3nt: TGCGCCAGCAGCTTTACCGGGACAGTGAACACTGAAGCTTTCTTT
abundance: NA; j_gene: TRBJ1-6; d_gene: NA; v_gene: TRBV3-1/TRBV3-2; CDR3aa: CASSPRTGNSPLHF; CDR3nt: TGTGCCAGCAGCCCGAGGACTGGCAATTCACCCCTCCACTTT
abundance: many; j_gene: TRBJ1-3; d_gene: NA; v_gene: TRBV14; CDR3aa: CASSQGGNRNTIYF; CDR3nt: TGTGCCAGCAGCCAAGGAGGGAATAGAAACACCATATATTTT
abundance: NA; j_gene: TRBJ1-1; d_gene: NA; v_gene: TRBV29-1; CDR3aa: CSVEPLTSRGGDPEAFF; CDR3nt: TGCAGCGTTGAACCCTTAACCTCACGGGGGGGAGACCCTGAAGCTTTCTTT
abundance: few; j_gene: TRBJ1-1; d_gene: NA; v_gene: TRBV25-1; CDR3aa: CASSRYTEAFF; CDR3nt: TGTGCCAGCAGTCGGTACACTGAAGCTTTCTTT
abundance: few; j_gene: TRBJ2-1; d_gene: TRBD2; v_gene: TRBV27; CDR3aa: CASSSGGISYNEQFF; CDR3nt: TGTGCCAGCAGTTCGGGAGGGATATCCTACAATGAGCAGTTCTTC
abundance: NA; j_gene: TRBJ1-1; d_gene: NA; v_gene: TRBV6-5; CDR3aa: CASSYGTSNTEAFF; CDR3nt: TGTGCCAGCAGTTACGGGACTTCGAACACTGAAGCTTTCTTT
abundance: many; j_gene: TRBJ1-3; d_gene: NA; v_gene: TRBV4-2; CDR3aa: CASSPVEGIGSGNTIYF; CDR3nt: TGTGCCAGCAGCCCCGTCGAGGGAATAGGCTCTGGAAACACCATATATTTT
abundance: NA; j_gene: TRBJ1-6; d_gene: TRBD1; v_gene: TRBV25-1; CDR3aa: CASSVGTGVPPLHF; CDR3nt: TGTGCCAGCAGTGTCGGGACAGGGGTGCCACCCCTCCACTTT
abundance: few; j_gene: TRBJ2-1; d_gene: TRBD2; v_gene: TRBV28; CDR3aa: CASHSGRTGNEQFF; CDR3nt: TGTGCCAGTCATAGCGGGAGGACGGGGAATGAGCAGTTCTTC
abundance: NA; j_gene: TRBJ2-1; d_gene: NA; v_gene: TRBV1; CDR3aa: CTSSQEAGGPPQSSYNEQFF; CDR3nt: TGCACCAGCAGCCAAGAAGCGGGAGGGCCCCCCCAGAGCTCCTACAATGAGCAGTTCTTC
abundance: few; j_gene: TRBJ1-1; d_gene: TRBD1; v_gene: TRBV7-9; CDR3aa: CASRRRTGTGTEAFF; CDR3nt: TGTGCCAGCAGGAGAAGGACAGGAACTGGCACTGAAGCTTTCTTT
abundance: NA; j_gene: TRBJ1-5; d_gene: NA; v_gene: TRBV12-3/TRBV12-4; CDR3aa: CASSFLGNQPQHF; CDR3nt: TGTGCCAGCAGTTTTCTCGGGAATCAGCCCCAGCATTTT
abundance: NA; j_gene: TRBJ1-1; d_gene: NA; v_gene: TRBV9; CDR3aa: CASSLHGTQGTEAFF; CDR3nt: TGTGCCAGCAGTTTACACGGGACTCAGGGTACTGAAGCTTTCTTT
abundance: NA; j_gene: TRBJ1-3; d_gene: TRBD1; v_gene: TRBV29-1; CDR3aa: CSVRGVDRGSGNTIYF; CDR3nt: TGCAGCGTACGAGGGGTGGACAGGGGGTCAGGAAACACCATATATTTT
abundance: many; j_gene: TRBJ1-2; d_gene: NA; v_gene: TRBV30; CDR3aa: CAWKGYMGITGYTF; CDR3nt: TGTGCCTGGAAGGGGTACATGGGAATCACTGGCTACACCTTC
abundance: NA; j_gene: TRBJ1-3; d_gene: NA; v_gene: TRBV19; CDR3aa: CASRSSGNTIYF; CDR3nt: TGTGCCAGTAGGAGCTCTGGAAACACCATATATTTT
abundance: once; j_gene: TRBJ2-3; d_gene: TRBD2; v_gene: TRBV7-3; CDR3aa: CASSLSWSAGGSADTQYF; CDR3nt: TGTGCCAGCAGCTTATCTTGGTCAGCGGGAGGATCGGCAGATACGCAGTATTTT
abundance: NA; j_gene: TRBJ2-1; d_gene: TRBD1; v_gene: TRBV18; CDR3aa: CASSPMGQGSYNEQFF; CDR3nt: TGTGCCAGCTCACCAATGGGACAGGGCTCCTACAATGAGCAGTTCTTC
abundance: NA; j_gene: TRBJ1-6; d_gene: NA; v_gene: TRBV25-1; CDR3aa: CASSLPGPFNSPLHF; CDR3nt: TGTGCCAGCAGTCTCCCTGGCCCCTTTAATTCACCCCTCCACTTT
abundance: NA; j_gene: TRBJ2-3; d_gene: NA; v_gene: TRBV7-2; CDR3aa: CASSLVGQASTDTQYF; CDR3nt: TGTGCCAGCAGCTTAGTAGGACAAGCTAGCACAGATACGCAGTATTTT
abundance: NA; j_gene: TRBJ2-1; d_gene: NA; v_gene: TRBV7-2; CDR3aa: CASTPGGGREQFF; CDR3nt: TGTGCCAGCACTCCGGGAGGGGGCAGGGAGCAGTTCTTC
abundance: NA; j_gene: TRBJ1-4; d_gene: NA; v_gene: TRBV7-2; CDR3aa: CASSLAGHSEKLFF; CDR3nt: TGTGCCAGCAGCTTAGCTGGACATTCTGAAAAACTGTTTTTT